This TCR beta chain was found in a study of blood T cells in healthy people across ages. Study-wide context: The template switching approach captured approximately one barcoded beta molecule for every two T cells.

The germline V and J ends were trimmed by 6 bases and 8 bases, with 13 bases remaining between them. CDR1 DFQATT and CDR2 SNEGSKA come from the germline V gene (reference sequence). This CDR3 comprises 11 residues. This clonotype was counted many times. Its target is not known. A sample-barcoded 5' primer and a J-beta primer mix were used in a second PCR of roughly 7 to 11 cycles. A template-switch adaptor containing 12 random nucleotides labeled each cDNA molecule. TCRdb independently ran MiXCR on the 5' RACE reads; one entry per CDR3 protein. Of about 1.4 million distinct CDR3 sequences in the sample, approximately 59% were seen once. General observations from the study: Observed TCR beta diversity per million T cells went down as age went up. This fall followed a roughly linear course with age. Unsorted PBMCs blocked a conclusive comparison of naive and antigen-experienced cells.

This chain connects TRBV20-1 to TRBJ1-2; D perhaps matches TRBD1 (6 bases). This clonotype was sampled from a young man in good health. Sequencing input: blood. CDR3 sequence: CSAQGQGGYTF. CDR3 nucleotide sequence: TGCAGTGCCCAGGGACAAGGAGGCTACACCTTC.